The rows below give T cell receptor beta chains drawn from one sample of a study of blood T cell repertoires in COVID-19. TCRdb's table, derived via immunoSEQ multiplex PCR, lists solely in-frame clones and lacks some. The data contain approximately 190,000 clones, about 85% of them singletons. The sequencing sample was made of peripheral blood. The origin of the receptors is a man between 65 and 85 years old with active or convalescent COVID-19. The CDR3 runs from the conserved cysteine through the conserved F or W. The D gene is left open where the match is weak. Clone sizes are given selectively: once, few, many, or a class where the clone is expanded.

cdr3_length j_call clone_size v_call d_call cdr3_nt cdr3_aa
14 TRBJ1-2 - TRBV24-1 TRBD1 TGTGCCACCAGTGATCCGGGGACAGGGGATCTTTACACCTTC CATSDPGTGDLYTF
14 TRBJ2-1 - TRBV28 - TGTGCCAGCAGAGCCGCAGGCGCTTACAATGAGCAGTTCTTC CASRAAGAYNEQFF
11 TRBJ2-5 - TRBV12-3/TRBV12-4 - TGTGCCAGCAGTTTAGTCGGGACCCAGTACTTC CASSLVGTQYF
15 TRBJ1-5 few TRBV29-1 TRBD1 TGCAGCGTGCAGGCCGGGACAGGGGAGGGTCAGCCCCAGCATTTT CSVQAGTGEGQPQHF
16 TRBJ2-7 - TRBV28 TRBD1 TGTGCCAGCAGTTCGGCCCGACCTGACAGGGTCTACGAGCAGTACTTC CASSSARPDRVYEQYF
14 TRBJ1-5 - TRBV5-1 - TGCGCCAGCAGCTTGGGCGGATCTCATCAGCCCCAGCATTTT CASSLGGSHQPQHF
16 TRBJ2-5 few TRBV7-7 - TGTGCCAGCAGCTTGGGGCGCGTGCTAACCGGGGAGACCCAGTACTTC CASSLGRVLTGETQYF
16 TRBJ2-3 - TRBV5-1 TRBD1 TGCGCCAGCAGCCCCCAGGGACAGGGGGTGGCAGATACGCAGTATTTT CASSPQGQGVADTQYF
14 TRBJ1-2 - TRBV20-1 TRBD1 TGCAGTGCTAGTGTGACAGGGTCCTACTATGGCTACACCTTC CSASVTGSYYGYTF
15 TRBJ1-4 - TRBV18 TRBD1 TGTGCCAGCTCTCCAAGACAGGGGAGTATTGAAAAACTGTTTTTT CASSPRQGSIEKLFF
16 TRBJ2-1 - TRBV12-5 TRBD1 TGTGCTAGTGGTTTGCCCTACAAGAGGGGGCGTCGCGAGCAGTTCTTC CASGLPYKRGRREQFF
15 TRBJ2-5 - TRBV19 TRBD2 TGTGCCAGTAGTAGAGGGGCGGGGGGGCAAGAGACCCAGTACTTC CASSRGAGGQETQYF
14 TRBJ2-3 - TRBV27 - TGTGCCAGCACTTGGACAGCCCTCACAGATACGCAGTATTTT CASTWTALTDTQYF
18 TRBJ2-3 - TRBV10-1 TRBD1 TGCGCCAGCAGTGAGAGGAGGACAGGGTCCCCCTTTGCAGATACGCAGTATTTT CASSERRTGSPFADTQYF
16 TRBJ1-3 - TRBV3-1/TRBV3-2 - TGTGCCAGCAGCCAAAACACAGGGCACTCTGGAAACACCATATATTTT CASSQNTGHSGNTIYF
11 TRBJ1-2 once TRBV12-3/TRBV12-4 TRBD1 TGTGCCAACGGACAGGAACATGGCTACACCTTC CANGQEHGYTF
16 TRBJ1-1 - TRBV4-1 - TGCGCCAGCAGCCAAGGGCCGGGTCCCGGGGGCACTGAAGCTTTCTTT CASSQGPGPGGTEAFF
15 TRBJ2-1 - TRBV27 - TGTGCCAGCAGTTTACGCAGGTTCCCCTACAATGAGCAGTTCTTC CASSLRRFPYNEQFF
16 TRBJ2-2 once TRBV3-1/TRBV3-2 TRBD2 TGTGCCAGCAGCCAAGATCGTAGCGGGGGAACCGGGGAGCTGTTTTTT CASSQDRSGGTGELFF